This T cell receptor (beta chain) stems from a study of T-cell memory formation after mild COVID-19. Turning to the study itself: TCR clusters were mostly confined to one donor each. Study-level points and caveats: Pre-infection memory showed some responding clones, and this suggested that cross-reactive memory joined. Shrinking CD4+ clones resided mostly in CM and EM, and CD8+ ones in EMRA.

The CDR3 runs to 13 residues. Trimming removed 3 bases from V and 7 bases from J, with 14 bases in between. The germline gives CDR1 DFQATT, CDR2 SNEGSKA (reference sequence). To note about this clonotype: Its antigen is as yet unknown.

Researchers used 5'RACE with constant-segment primers to make TCR alpha and TCR beta cDNA libraries that carry sample barcodes and UMIs. TCRdb re-called the 5' RACE reads with MiXCR, one entry per CDR3 protein. Of around 450,000 distinct CDR3 sequences detected, 20% to 25% appear once; the ten largest clones hold around 9.5%. The chain is built from TRBV20-1 and TRBJ2-3; D is ambiguous. This clonotype was obtained from an adult woman who had mild COVID-19 (a few samples of this study predate the infection). Cell type and time point are not known. Material: PBMCs or a T cell subset sorted from them (not recorded which). As DNA, the CDR3 is TGCAGTGCTAGGAGAGTAGGGATGAATACGCAGTATTTT. Translation: CSARRVGMNTQYF.